The following is a T cell receptor (beta chain) sequence with its context. This entry belongs to a study of T cell repertoires in cytomegalovirus infection. TCRdb fed the reads into MiXCR, producing one record per CDR3 protein. The sample has around 740,000 distinct CDR3 sequences, less than 40% seen once; the top ten hold around 2.8%. V was pared by 1 base and J by 3 bases, with 2 bases between. The CDR3 totals 12 residues. Germline CDR1 reads ENHRY; CDR2 reads SYGVKD. The source is a human donor in good health (CMV status not recorded). Some clones in this sample may be carry-over from other donors' samples. V usage is TRBV10-3 and J usage is TRBJ2-3; D remains unclear. Sequences were obtained from PBMCs. CDR3 sequence (DNA): TGTGCCATCAGTGAGTGGACAGATACGCAGTATTTT. Protein: CAISEWTDTQYF.